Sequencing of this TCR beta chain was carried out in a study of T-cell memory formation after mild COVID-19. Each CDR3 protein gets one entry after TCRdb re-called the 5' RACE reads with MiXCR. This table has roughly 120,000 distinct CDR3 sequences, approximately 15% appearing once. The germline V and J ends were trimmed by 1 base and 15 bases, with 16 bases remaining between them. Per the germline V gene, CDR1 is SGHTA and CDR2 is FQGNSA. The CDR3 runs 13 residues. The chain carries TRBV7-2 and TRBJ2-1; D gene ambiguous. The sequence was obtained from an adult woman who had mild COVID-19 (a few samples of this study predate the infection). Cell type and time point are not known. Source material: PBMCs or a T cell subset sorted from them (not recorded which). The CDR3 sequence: CASSLGLRGYGFF. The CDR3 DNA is TGTGCCAGCAGCTTAGGGCTCCGTGGATACGGGTTCTTC.